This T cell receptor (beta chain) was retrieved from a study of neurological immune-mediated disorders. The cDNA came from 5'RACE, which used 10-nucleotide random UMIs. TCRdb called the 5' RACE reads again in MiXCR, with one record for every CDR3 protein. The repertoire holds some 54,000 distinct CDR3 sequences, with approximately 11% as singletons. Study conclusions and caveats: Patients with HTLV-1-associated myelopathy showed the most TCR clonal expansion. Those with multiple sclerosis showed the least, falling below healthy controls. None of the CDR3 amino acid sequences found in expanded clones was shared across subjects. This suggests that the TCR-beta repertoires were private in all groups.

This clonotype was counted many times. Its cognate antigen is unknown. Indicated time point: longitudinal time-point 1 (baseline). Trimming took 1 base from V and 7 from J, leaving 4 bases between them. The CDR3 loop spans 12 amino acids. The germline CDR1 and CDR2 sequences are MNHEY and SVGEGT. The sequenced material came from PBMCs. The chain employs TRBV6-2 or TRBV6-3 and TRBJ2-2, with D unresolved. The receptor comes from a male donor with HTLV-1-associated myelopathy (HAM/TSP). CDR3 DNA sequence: TGTGCCAGCAGTTACTATGTCGGGGAGCTGTTTTTT. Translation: CASSYYVGELFF.